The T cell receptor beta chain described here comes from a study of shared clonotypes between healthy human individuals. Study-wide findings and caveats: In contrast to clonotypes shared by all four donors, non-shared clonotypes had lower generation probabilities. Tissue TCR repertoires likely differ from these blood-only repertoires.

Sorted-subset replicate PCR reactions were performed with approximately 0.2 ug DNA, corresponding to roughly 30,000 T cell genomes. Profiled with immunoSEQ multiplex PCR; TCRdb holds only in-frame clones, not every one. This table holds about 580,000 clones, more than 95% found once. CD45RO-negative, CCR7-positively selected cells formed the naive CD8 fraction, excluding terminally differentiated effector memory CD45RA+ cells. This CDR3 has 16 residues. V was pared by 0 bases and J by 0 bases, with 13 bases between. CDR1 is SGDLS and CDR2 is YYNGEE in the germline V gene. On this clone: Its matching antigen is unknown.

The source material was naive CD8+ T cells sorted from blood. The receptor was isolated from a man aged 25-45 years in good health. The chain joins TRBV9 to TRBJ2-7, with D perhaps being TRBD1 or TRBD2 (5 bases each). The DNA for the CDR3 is TGTGCCAGCAGCGTAGACGGGGTGGACAACTCCTACGAGCAGTACTTC. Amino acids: CASSVDGVDNSYEQYF.